This T cell receptor (beta chain) was found in a study of cytomegalovirus exposure and HLA in healthy donors. Study details: As an earlier analysis found, about 179 million T cells yielded about 100 million unique TCR beta sequences.

This PCR relied on a set of 60 Vbeta primers and 13 Jbeta primers. Using immunoSEQ multiplex PCR, the repertoire was profiled, and TCRdb retains in-frame clones only, with some absent. The sample has fewer than 200,000 clones, approximately 84% seen once. V trimming: 5 bases; J trimming: 7 bases; junction bases outside the gene matches: 7. Germline lookup yields CDR1 SGHTA and CDR2 FQGNSA. The CDR3 sequence is 14 residues long. The receptor's source is a girl in the first two years of life in good health and CMV-seronegative. The sample consisted of PBMCs. The chain has TRBV7-2 and TRBJ1-4, with 7 bases fitting TRBD1. In DNA form, the CDR3 reads TGTGCCAGCAGCCTGAGGGGGCTGGGTGAAAAACTGTTTTTT. This sequence encodes CASSLRGLGEKLFF. Supplemented by reference TRBV7-2 and TRBJ1-4, the full variable domain reads GAGVSQSPSNKVTEKGKDVELRCDPISGHTALYWYRQSLGQGLEFLIYFQGNSAPDKSGLPSDRFSAERTGGSVSTLTIQRTQQEDSAVYLCASSLRGLGEKLFFGSGTQLSVL.